What follows are 18 T cell receptor beta chains derived from one specimen sequenced in a study of OX40 agonist ivuxolimab in advanced cancers. Libraries were constructed by the immunoSEQ multiplex PCR assay. The table comes from immuneACCESS by way of TCRdb, which keeps in-frame sequences with V and J called. Part of the clones is missing from these tables; in studies checked, under half for an unresolved V gene and the rest for unknown reasons. For this sample the table gives around 60,000 clones, of which 85% to 90% were detected only once. Jointly, the top ten make up about 12% of the sample. This sample comprised CD4+ or CD8+ T cells sorted from blood, obtained in a trial of the OX40 agonist ivuxolimab. These receptors were obtained from an adult with an advanced solid tumor such as melanoma, head and neck, liver or kidney cancer.

This sequence joins TRBV30 and TRBJ2-1; D gene ambiguous. There are 12 residues in the CDR3. V was pared by 1 base and J by 6 bases, with 7 bases between. Germline V gene sequence: CDR1 GTSNPN, CDR2 SVGIG (reference sequence). CDR3 coding DNA: TGTGCCTGGAGTGCGTTGGGCAATGAGCAGTTCTTC. This sequence encodes CAWSALGNEQFF.

CDR3 bases: TGTGCCAGCAGCGGGACTAGCGGGAGACCCTACGAGCAGTACTTC. Encoded protein: CASSGTSGRPYEQYF. The V call is TRBV28, the J call TRBJ2-7, with TRBD2 identical over 14 bases. Germline loops: CDR1 MDHEN, CDR2 SYDVKM. V was clipped by 6 bases and J by 2 bases; unmatched bases: 3. CDR3 length: 15 amino acids.

The chain couples TRBV6-5 to TRBJ2-7; no clear D gene. This CDR3 has 14 amino acids. Trimming left V 7 bases short and J 0 bases short, with 13 bases between. The germline CDR1 and CDR2 sequences are MNHEY and SVGAGI. This CDR3 is CASKSRGSSYEQYF. The CDR3 region has the DNA TGTGCCAGCAAAAGTCGTGGCAGCTCCTACGAGCAGTACTTC.

This clone was observed a single time. The V gene is TRBV5-4, the J gene TRBJ1-1; D is undetermined. This CDR3 has 13 residues. The germline V and J ends were trimmed by 2 bases and 1 base, with 6 bases remaining between them. CDR1 SGHNT and CDR2 YYREEE come from the germline V gene (reference sequence). The CDR3 loop is CASSFSKNTEAFF. For the CDR3, the DNA is TGTGCCAGCAGCTTCTCAAAGAACACTGAAGCTTTCTTT.

The chain couples TRBV11-3 to TRBJ2-3; a weak D match, TRBD1 (7 bases). CDR3 length: 16 amino acids. The germline V gene has CDR1 SGHNT and CDR2 YENEEA. V was cut by 3 bases and J by 5 bases, with 18 bases left in between. The CDR3 DNA reads TGTGCCAGCAGCTTGTCCCGGGAGAGGGGGCAAGATACGCAGTATTTT. It codes for CASSLSRERGQDTQYF.

The chain joins TRBV28 to TRBJ2-1; D is perhaps TRBD2 (6 bases). The CDR3 runs 13 residues. The germline CDR1 and CDR2 sequences are MDHEN and SYDVKM. V shed 7 bases and J shed 6 bases, with 13 bases lying between them. This chain's CDR3 is CASTPLGGNEQFF. CDR3 DNA: TGTGCCAGCACCCCCCTCGGGGGCAATGAGCAGTTCTTC.

The CDR3: CAHGGDDSKAFF. DNA for the CDR3: TGTGCCCACGGGGGGGACGACTCTAAAGCTTTCTTT. This chain joins TRBV11-2 and TRBJ1-1, with D tentatively TRBD1 (5 bases). Trimming took 11 bases from V and 9 from J, leaving 19 bases between them. This CDR3 contains 12 residues. CDR1 SGHAT and CDR2 FQNNGV come from the germline V gene.

The gene calls are TRBV7-9 and TRBJ2-5; D call uncertain. V shed 3 bases and J shed 2 bases, with 10 bases lying between them. The CDR3 totals 14 residues. Germline-derived CDR1 and CDR2 are SEHNR and FQNEAQ (reference sequence). CDR3 sequence reads: CASSFLREQETQYF. CDR3 DNA sequence: TGTGCCAGCAGCTTCTTAAGAGAGCAAGAGACCCAGTACTTC.

The chain is built from TRBV5-4 and TRBJ2-2; no reliable D call. Per germline, CDR1 SGHNT and CDR2 YYREEE (reference sequence). This CDR3 contains 16 residues. V was clipped by 3 bases and J by 6 bases, with 18 bases between them. The CDR3: CASSWGIPVGAGELFF. CDR3 nucleotide sequence: TGTGCCAGCAGCTGGGGTATACCGGTTGGGGCCGGGGAGCTGTTTTTT.

This chain uses TRBV5-4 with TRBJ2-1; 14 bases align to TRBD2. The CDR3 has 15 residues. The ends lost 4 bases at V and 10 bases at J; junction bases unmatched: 7. Germline loops: CDR1 SGHNT, CDR2 YYREEE (reference sequence). The CDR3 here is CASSPGTSGGQEQFF. The CDR3 DNA reads TGTGCCAGCAGCCCCGGGACTAGCGGGGGCCAAGAGCAGTTCTTC.

The chain joins TRBV19 to TRBJ2-7; D unresolved. The CDR3 length is 13 residues. The germline V gene has CDR1 LNHDA and CDR2 SQIVND (reference sequence). Deletions cut 6 bases from V and 0 bases from J, with 9 bases between. In DNA, the CDR3 is TGTGCCAGTAGCCCTGCGATCTCCTACGAGCAGTACTTC. It codes for CASSPAISYEQYF.

The chain links TRBV7-6 to TRBJ2-7; 12 bases match TRBD2. V shed 5 bases, J shed 4 bases, and the junction held 3 bases outside the gene matches. The CDR3 loop spans 14 amino acids. Germline values: CDR1 SGHVS, CDR2 FNYEAQ. CDR3 protein: CASSQTSGSYEQYF. The DNA for the CDR3 is TGTGCCAGCAGCCAGACTAGCGGGAGTTACGAGCAGTACTTC. Based on the CDR3 plus reference TRBV7-6 and TRBJ2-7, the full variable domain is GAGVSQSPRYKVTKRGQDVALRCDPISGHVSLYWYRQALGQGPEFLTYFNYEAQQDKSGLPNDRFSAERPEGSISTLTIQRTEQRDSAMYRCASSQTSGSYEQYFGPGTRLTVT.

The chain is built from TRBV5-1 and TRBJ2-7; 9 nucleotides match TRBD1. Germline V CDR1 and CDR2: SGHRS, YFSETQ. V shed 6 bases and J 5 bases; nucleotides not matched to a gene: 6. The CDR3 is made up of 13 amino acids. The CDR3 bases are TGCGCCAGCAACCTACAGGGGGCCCACGAGCAGTACTTC. This encodes CASNLQGAHEQYF.

This rearrangement joins TRBV11-2 to TRBJ2-7; TRBD1 is a possible D gene (6 bases). Germline V gives CDR1 SGHAT, CDR2 FQNNGV. CDR3 size: 13 residues. Between the trimmed V and J ends, which lost 5 bases and 5 bases, there was a span of 13 bases. CDR3 nucleotide sequence: TGTGCCAGCAGCCCAACAGGGAACAACGAGCAGTACTTC. It yields the protein CASSPTGNNEQYF.

The rearrangement links TRBV5-4 to TRBJ2-7; 8 bases fit TRBD2. The germline CDR1 and CDR2 sequences are SGHNT and YYREEE (reference sequence). V was clipped by 4 bases and J by 5 bases; unmatched bases: 11. The CDR3 consists of 15 residues. In nucleotides, the CDR3 is TGTGCCAGCAGCCCGGTGACTAGCGCGGCCCACGAGCAGTACTTC. It specifies CASSPVTSAAHEQYF.

The rearrangement joins TRBV7-9 to TRBJ2-7; D not certain. Germline values: CDR1 SEHNR, CDR2 FQNEAQ (reference sequence). The CDR3 is 14 residues long. V lost 1 base and J lost 1, with 8 bases in between. The CDR3 bases are TGTGCCAGCAGCTTAGTGGGGATGTCCTACGAGCAGTACTTC. Its protein is CASSLVGMSYEQYF.

The gene calls are TRBV7-8 and TRBJ2-1; D is possibly TRBD1 (5 bases). This CDR3 is 15 amino acids long. Germline V gene lookup returns CDR1 SGHVS and CDR2 FQNEAQ. Deletions cut 3 bases from V and 1 base from J, with 10 bases between. CDR3 nucleotides: TGTGCCAGCAGCTTGGACGGACAATCCTACAATGAGCAGTTCTTC. Its translation is CASSLDGQSYNEQFF.

V and J are TRBV2 and TRBJ2-5; D is unclear. The germline V gene has CDR1 SNHLY and CDR2 FYNNEI. The CDR3 is 12 residues long. Trimming stripped 3 bases from V and 1 base from J, with 3 bases between. The CDR3 loop reads CASSDSQETQYF. Written as DNA, the CDR3 is TGTGCCAGCAGTGACAGCCAAGAGACCCAGTACTTC.